The 24 T cell receptor beta chains in this list originate from one sample, sequenced in a study of cytomegalovirus exposure and HLA in healthy donors. Use of 60 Vbeta and 13 Jbeta primers characterized the PCR. The table came from immunoSEQ multiplex PCR; TCRdb's copy has only in-frame clones and leaves some out. The sample carries 130,000 or so clones, around 90% recorded once. Sequenced: PBMCs. Receptors were obtained from a woman in her thirties or forties in good health and CMV-seronegative.

The chain has TRBV5-1 and TRBJ2-5, with 10 positions matching TRBD2. CDR3 length equals 15 residues. V shed 3 bases, J shed 4 bases, and the junction held 6 bases outside the gene matches. Germline CDR1 and CDR2: SGHRS and YFSETQ. The CDR3 reads CASSSAGGPPETQYF. The DNA for the CDR3 is TGCGCCAGCAGCTCAGCGGGAGGGCCTCCAGAGACCCAGTACTTC.

This clone was recorded once. The chain recombines TRBV5-1 with TRBJ2-1, with 9 bases identical to TRBD2. This CDR3 contains 16 residues. Germline V gives CDR1 SGHRS, CDR2 YFSETQ. V lost 3 bases to trimming and J lost 2 bases; unmatched junction nucleotides: 6. CDR3 residues: CASSSLLAGPYNEQFF. In DNA, the CDR3 is TGCGCCAGCAGCTCCCTGCTAGCGGGGCCCTACAATGAGCAGTTCTTC.

V is TRBV11-1 and J is TRBJ2-7; tentatively, D is TRBD1 (6 bases). Germline CDR1 is SGHAT and CDR2 is FQDESV (reference sequence). This CDR3 has 13 amino acids. V lost 3 bases to trimming and J lost 7 bases, with 13 bases between them. CDR3: CASSLQGPREQYF. DNA for the CDR3: TGTGCCAGCAGCTTGCAGGGGCCGAGGGAGCAGTACTTC.

This rearrangement joins TRBV7-8 to TRBJ2-7; the match to TRBD2 covers 10 bases. V lost 3 bases to trimming and J lost 0 bases; unmatched junction nucleotides: 2. The CDR3 consists of 15 residues. Per germline, CDR1 SGHVS and CDR2 FQNEAQ. The CDR3 loop is CASSFRTSGSYEQYF. DNA of the CDR3: TGTGCCAGCAGCTTCAGGACTAGCGGCTCCTACGAGCAGTACTTC. The entire variable domain, with the rest obtained from reference TRBV7-8 and TRBJ2-7, is as follows: GAGVSQSPRYKVAKRGQDVALRCDPISGHVSLFWYQQALGQGPEFLTYFQNEAQLDKSGLPSDRFFAERPEGSVSTLKIQRTQQEDSAVYLCASSFRTSGSYEQYFGPGTRLTVT.

V and J are TRBV29-1 and TRBJ2-7; TRBD2 agrees at 7 bases. The ends lost 6 bases at V and 5 bases at J; junction bases unmatched: 10. This CDR3 has 13 residues. Germline CDR1 and CDR2: SQVTM and ANQGSEA. The CDR3: CSVIQGLFNEQYF. The CDR3 region has the DNA TGCAGCGTGATCCAGGGACTATTCAACGAGCAGTACTTC.

The chain uses TRBV5-5 and TRBJ2-5; D gene ambiguous. The CDR3 spans 14 residues. CDR1 and CDR2 from the germline V gene are SGHKS and YYEKEE (reference sequence). Trimming cost V 2 bases and J 4 bases, with 12 bases left between them. CDR3 DNA sequence: TGTGCCAGCAGCTTAGGTTGGGCCACAGAGACCCAGTACTTC. Translated: CASSLGWATETQYF.

The chain uses TRBV10-3 and TRBJ2-3; 9 bases fit TRBD2. CDR1 and CDR2 from the germline V gene are ENHRY and SYGVKD. V lost 7 bases, J lost 3 bases, and 8 bases stayed unmatched. The CDR3 is 15 residues long. CDR3 protein: CAITAAGGETDTQYF. For the CDR3, the DNA is TGTGCCATCACCGCTGCGGGAGGGGAAACAGATACGCAGTATTTT.

Of note for this clone: One end of the junction is discordant with germline, which a read error may explain. This sequence joins TRBV7-2 and TRBJ2-3, with 9 bases aligning to TRBD2. Germline CDR1 and CDR2: SGHTA and FQGNSA. The CDR3 totals 16 residues. CDR3 sequence (DNA): TGTGCCAGCAGCCCCCGATGGGGGACTAGCAGAGATACGCAGTATTTT. It translates to CASSPRWGTSRDTQYF.

The chain combines TRBV10-3 with TRBJ1-1; 9 bases map to TRBD1. Per germline, CDR1 ENHRY and CDR2 SYGVKD. CDR3 length equals 14 residues. Losses at the gene ends were 4 bases for V and 4 bases for J; bases not matched to a gene: 4. Here the CDR3 reads CAISGQGGATEAFF. CDR3 nucleotides: TGTGCCATCAGTGGACAGGGGGGAGCCACTGAAGCTTTCTTT.

The V and J genes are TRBV5-5 and TRBJ2-7; the D is unclear. CDR3 length: 16 residues. V dropped 0 bases and J dropped 4 bases, with 17 bases sitting between them. Germline V CDR1 and CDR2: SGHKS, YYEKEE (reference sequence). Here the CDR3 DNA reads TGTGCCAGCAGCTTGGAAATACGCTTTGTTAGTTACGAGCAGTACTTC. Protein: CASSLEIRFVSYEQYF.

V and J are TRBV7-9 and TRBJ2-5, with D possibly TRBD2 on 7 matching bases. V dropped 4 bases and J dropped 4 bases, with 16 bases sitting between them. This CDR3 has 15 amino acids. Germline values: CDR1 SEHNR, CDR2 FQNEAQ (reference sequence). The CDR3 nucleotides are TGTGCCAGCAGCTGGGGGGGCGCGTTTTTAGAGACCCAGTACTTC. Its translation is CASSWGGAFLETQYF.

The chain recombines TRBV9 with TRBJ2-7; 12 bases align to TRBD1. The germline V gene encodes CDR1 SGDLS and CDR2 YYNGEE. CDR3 size: 18 residues. J was trimmed by 0 bases and V by 4 bases; bases with no gene match: 11. The CDR3 loop reads CASSLTGTGGAGSYEQYF. CDR3 in DNA: TGTGCCAGCAGCTTAACCGGGACAGGGGGCGCGGGCTCCTACGAGCAGTACTTC.

The chain recombines TRBV6-1 with TRBJ2-5; D possibly corresponds to TRBD1 (6 bases). Looked up from germline, CDR1 is MNHNS and CDR2 is SASEGT. V lost 1 base and J lost 5, with 11 bases in between. This CDR3 comprises 14 residues. The CDR3 loop reads CASSEGWGRETQYF. As DNA, the CDR3 is TGTGCCAGCAGTGAAGGGTGGGGGCGGGAGACCCAGTACTTC.

The chain links TRBV28 to TRBJ2-7; 8 bases match TRBD2. Germline V lookup: CDR1 MDHEN, CDR2 SYDVKM. The J segment lost 6 bases and the V segment lost 2 bases, leaving 12 bases of the junction unmatched. The length of the CDR3 is 16 residues. CDR3 DNA sequence: TGTGCCAGCAGTTTAGCTACTGCGGGAGGCATGGGCGAGCAGTACTTC. Translated, it gives CASSLATAGGMGEQYF.

The rearrangement joins TRBV11-1 to TRBJ2-5; TRBD1 aligns across 8 bases. The CDR3 runs to 14 residues. CDR1 is SGHAT, CDR2 FQDESV, per germline (reference sequence). The V gene end was trimmed by 5 bases and the J gene end by 1 base; junction bases not matched to a gene: 3. CDR3 loop: CASSLQGAQETQYF. For the CDR3, the DNA is TGTGCCAGCAGCCTCCAGGGGGCCCAAGAGACCCAGTACTTC.

This rearrangement joins TRBV6-5 to TRBJ2-3; 9 nucleotides match TRBD2. Germline CDR1 is MNHEY and CDR2 is SVGAGI. Trimming at V came to 0 bases and at J to 6 bases, leaving 4 bases not matched to a gene. This CDR3 region has 15 residues. The CDR3 here is CASSYSRGGADTQYF. CDR3 nucleotides: TGTGCCAGCAGTTACTCCCGCGGGGGGGCGGATACGCAGTATTTT.

V is TRBV6-6 and J is TRBJ2-1; no definite D call. From germline, CDR1 is MNHNY and CDR2 SVGAGI (reference sequence). The CDR3 has 14 amino acids. Trimming cost V 2 bases and J 2 bases, with 7 bases left between them. This chain's CDR3 is CASSYPGTYNEQFF. The CDR3 bases are TGTGCCAGCAGTTACCCGGGTACCTACAATGAGCAGTTCTTC.

This chain links TRBV5-1 with TRBJ2-5; D may be TRBD1 (6 bases). Deletions cut 2 bases from V and 8 bases from J, with 7 bases between. The CDR3 length is 11 residues. Looked up from germline, CDR1 is SGHRS and CDR2 is YFSETQ. The CDR3 nucleotides are TGCGCCAGCAGCTTACAGGGAACCCAGTACTTC. Its translation is CASSLQGTQYF.

The genes are TRBV27 and TRBJ1-1; D gene unclear. The CDR3 consists of 13 residues. Per the germline V gene, CDR1 is MNHEY and CDR2 is SMNVEV (reference sequence). Deletions cut 0 bases from V and 8 bases from J, with 10 bases between. This CDR3 reads CASSLSGEGEAFF. The CDR3 DNA reads as TGTGCCAGCAGTTTATCGGGAGAAGGGGAAGCTTTCTTT.

The chain recombines TRBV4-3 with TRBJ1-2, with 12 nucleotides matching TRBD1. J gave up 7 bases and V 3 bases, and 12 bases lay outside the gene matches. The germline gives CDR1 LGHNA, CDR2 YSLEER. This CDR3 spans 17 amino acids. Here the CDR3 reads CASSQGDRGRSAFGYTF. The CDR3 DNA follows: TGCGCCAGCAGCCAGGGGGACAGGGGGCGGTCAGCCTTTGGCTACACCTTC.

This rearrangement joins TRBV6-5 to TRBJ2-1; D is possibly TRBD1 (5 bases). Trimming stripped 6 bases from V and 0 bases from J, with 9 bases between. This CDR3 is built from 14 residues. Germline CDR1 is MNHEY and CDR2 is SVGAGI. CDR3 amino acids: CASRHRGSYNEQFF. In DNA, the CDR3 is TGTGCCAGCAGGCATAGGGGCTCCTACAATGAGCAGTTCTTC.

The rearrangement links TRBV10-3 to TRBJ1-2; 10 bases map to TRBD1. The trim removed 0 bases at V and 4 bases at J, leaving 5 bases unmatched. The CDR3 has 16 residues. The germline CDR1 and CDR2 sequences are ENHRY and SYGVKD. CDR3 sequence reads: CAISESVWTGGYGYTF. As DNA, the CDR3 is TGTGCCATCAGTGAGTCGGTCTGGACAGGGGGCTATGGCTACACCTTC.

The V gene is TRBV11-2, the J gene TRBJ2-7; D uncertain. The CDR3 totals 12 residues. Germline assignment: CDR1 SGHAT and CDR2 FQNNGV. Trimming stripped 5 bases from V and 2 bases from J, with 7 bases between. The CDR3 DNA is TGTGCCAGCAGCCGGGTTACCTACGAGCAGTACTTC. Protein: CASSRVTYEQYF.

The gene calls are TRBV7-2 and TRBJ1-5; D possibly corresponds to TRBD1 (5 bases). The CDR3 spans 15 residues. V was cut by 5 bases and J by 2 bases, with 13 bases left in between. Germline V gene lookup returns CDR1 SGHTA and CDR2 FQGNSA. CDR3 nucleotide sequence: TGTGCCAGCAGCCCGGGGGGGACGGGCAATCAGCCCCAGCATTTT. Its protein is CASSPGGTGNQPQHF.